Each of the 8 T cell receptor beta chains below was sequenced from the same sample in a study of CD8+ T cells in alopecia areata (dated 2018 in TCRdb). The intended sense of this specimen's time point label: 24 weeks on oral tofacitinib. The treatment or condition label of this sample denotes: oral pan-JAK inhibitor, 5-10 mg twice daily. Preparation of the library involved the immunoSEQ multiplex PCR assay. For TCR sequencing, RNA was extracted from every sample and reverse transcribed into cDNA to serve as template. TCRdb carries this immuneACCESS record with in-frame sequences only. Its versions omit some clonotypes, under half of them owing to an unresolved V gene in the studies checked, with the rest unexplained. The sample yields fewer than 250,000 clones; roughly 60% were counted once. Jointly, the top ten make up over 0.9% of the sample. The sequenced sample was CD4+ T cells sorted from blood, obtained at week 24, from a patient treated with tofacitinib. These receptors all stem from a human donor with alopecia areata.

The rearrangement joins TRBV29-1 to TRBJ1-2; D is ambiguous. Trimming took 3 bases from V and 5 from J, leaving 7 bases between them. Germline CDR1 and CDR2: SQVTM and ANQGSEA. The CDR3 covers 11 residues. CDR3 nucleotide sequence: TGCAGCGTTGACGGAAGGTATGGCTACACCTTC. This translates into CSVDGRYGYTF.

The gene calls are TRBV4-1 and TRBJ1-6; D possibly corresponds to TRBD1 (5 bases). The CDR3 length is 16 residues. Trimming removed 4 bases from V and 9 bases from J, with 19 bases in between. Germline assignment: CDR1 MGHRA and CDR2 YSYEKL. CDR3 DNA: TGCGCCAGCAGCCCCCTGCGGGGGATGGACCCTTCACCCCTCCACTTT. It specifies CASSPLRGMDPSPLHF.

This clone occurred many times. The gene calls are TRBV6-6 and TRBJ1-5, with D uncertain. Trimming stripped 6 bases from V and 5 bases from J, with 11 bases between. The CDR3 has 13 residues. Germline CDR1 and CDR2: MNHNY and SVGAGI (reference sequence). CDR3 sequence reads: CASRETTDQPQHF. DNA of the CDR3: TGTGCCAGCAGGGAGACGACCGATCAGCCCCAGCATTTT.

CDR3 in amino acids: CASSVITNTEAFF. The CDR3 region has the DNA TGTGCCAGCAGTGTAATCACGAACACTGAAGCTTTCTTT. The rearrangement joins TRBV6-1 to TRBJ1-1; the D is unclear. The CDR3 runs 13 residues. Trimming removed 4 bases from V and 1 base from J, with 7 bases in between. CDR1 is MNHNS, CDR2 SASEGT, per germline.

The CDR3 is CASKLLSTDTQYF. The CDR3 coding sequence is TGTGCCAGTAAATTGCTTAGCACAGATACGCAGTATTTT. This sequence joins TRBV19 and TRBJ2-3; no definite D call. The CDR3 loop spans 13 amino acids. V shed 7 bases and J shed 0 bases, with 8 bases lying between them. Germline V gene sequence: CDR1 LNHDA, CDR2 SQIVND (reference sequence). Filled out from reference TRBV19 and TRBJ2-3, the complete variable domain reads DGGITQSPKYLFRKEGQNVTLSCEQNLNHDAMYWYRQDPGQGLRLIYYSQIVNDFQKGDIAEGYSVSREKKESFPLTVTSAQKNPTAFYLCASKLLSTDTQYFGPGTRLTVL.

The chain uses TRBV10-3 and TRBJ2-6; the D is unclear. The CDR3 has 16 amino acids. The V and J ends lost 3 bases and 4 bases respectively, with 13 bases between them. CDR1 is ENHRY and CDR2 is SYGVKD in the germline V gene. The CDR3 DNA follows: TGTGCCATCAGTGAAGGCAGCACCCCCGGGGCCAACGTCCTGACTTTC. It encodes CAISEGSTPGANVLTF.

The J gene is TRBJ1-1, the V gene TRBV30; D remains ambiguous. V lost 1 base and J lost 4, with 10 bases in between. The CDR3 sequence is 13 residues long. The germline gives CDR1 GTSNPN, CDR2 SVGIG (reference sequence). The chain's CDR3 is CAWSGGLGTEAFF. CDR3 in DNA: TGTGCCTGGAGTGGAGGGCTGGGCACTGAAGCTTTCTTT.

This clone was detected only a few times. The gene calls are TRBV6-5 and TRBJ1-1, with D unclear. Trimming pared 0 bases from V and 4 bases from J, leaving 12 bases between. Germline V gene lookup returns CDR1 MNHEY and CDR2 SVGAGI. The CDR3 is 15 amino acids. Written as DNA, the CDR3 is TGTGCCAGCAGTTACTCAGCCAGATGGGCCACTGAAGCTTTCTTT. Translated: CASSYSARWATEAFF.